One and the same sample provided the 32 T cell receptor beta chains below, sequenced in a study of CD8 T cells in ankylosing spondylitis. TCRdb processed the 5' RACE reads anew with MiXCR; each CDR3 protein has one entry. The sample records fewer than 200,000 distinct CDR3 sequences, about 17% being singletons. Sequenced material: blood, either unsorted or a sorted T cell fraction (not recorded which). These receptor sequences come from a male donor with ankylosing spondylitis or in good health (not recorded which).

This clonotype occurred a few times. The J gene is TRBJ2-7, the V gene TRBV5-1, with a tentative D call TRBD2 (6 bases). V dropped 2 bases and J dropped 6 bases, with 15 bases sitting between them. Germline assignment: CDR1 SGHRS and CDR2 YFSETQ. This CDR3 region has 14 residues. The CDR3 spells CASSFRGMESEQYF. DNA for the CDR3: TGCGCCAGCAGCTTTCGGGGGATGGAAAGCGAGCAGTACTTC.

The table lists this clonotype with many counts. CDR3 DNA sequence: TGTGCCAGCAGCTTAGAGGCAGCCCGGGGGACCCAGTACTTC. Translating gives CASSLEAARGTQYF. This chain connects TRBV11-2 to TRBJ2-5, with a possible D match to TRBD2 (5 bases). V lost 0 bases to trimming and J lost 7 bases, with 12 bases between them. Per the germline V gene, CDR1 is SGHAT and CDR2 is FQNNGV. The CDR3 has 14 residues.

This clonotype showed up many times. The chain employs TRBV6-1 and TRBJ2-5; D is possibly TRBD2 (6 bases). CDR3 length equals 16 residues. CDR1 is MNHNS, CDR2 SASEGT, per germline. Trimming removed 0 bases from V and 4 bases from J, with 15 bases in between. The CDR3 sequence is CASSEAGGALSETQYF. The DNA for the CDR3 is TGTGCCAGCAGTGAAGCAGGAGGGGCGCTCTCAGAGACCCAGTACTTC.

This clonotype appeared a few times. V and J are TRBV12-3 or TRBV12-4 and TRBJ1-3; TRBD1 might be the D (6 bases). V dropped 10 bases and J dropped 4 bases, with 14 bases sitting between them. The CDR3 has 13 amino acids. The chain's CDR3 is CAIFRGNGNTIYF. CDR3 sequence (DNA): TGTGCCATCTTTAGGGGGAACGGAAACACCATATATTTT.

The table lists this clonotype with many counts. The chain uses TRBV5-1 and TRBJ1-1; D gene uncertain. The V gene's germline CDR1 is SGHRS and CDR2 YFSETQ. Trimming left V 9 bases short and J 1 base short, with 16 bases between. This CDR3 is 14 amino acids long. The CDR3 coding sequence is TGCGCCACCCAAATCGATACGGGGAACACTGAAGCTTTCTTT. It yields the protein CATQIDTGNTEAFF. Together with reference TRBV5-1 and TRBJ1-1, the CDR3 gives the full variable domain: KAGVTQTPRYLIKTRGQQVTLSCSPISGHRSVSWYQQTPGQGLQFLFEYFSETQRNKGNFPGRFSGRQFSNSRSEMNVSTLELGDSALYLCATQIDTGNTEAFFGQGTRLTVV.

In this sample, this clonotype turned up many times. The chain links TRBV12-3 or TRBV12-4 to TRBJ2-7; maybe TRBD2 (5 bases). The CDR3 contains 15 residues. Trimming stripped 5 bases from V and 2 bases from J, with 16 bases between. The CDR3 nucleotides read TGTGCCAGCAGTCCCTCCTTAGCGCATACCTACGAGCAGTACTTC. Translating gives CASSPSLAHTYEQYF.

This clonotype was seen just once. The chain links TRBV30 to TRBJ1-1; D is possibly TRBD1 (5 bases). Trimming removed 1 base from V and 1 base from J, with 7 bases in between. Germline values: CDR1 GTSNPN, CDR2 SVGIG (reference sequence). The CDR3 runs to 13 residues. The CDR3 reads CAWSGDGNTEAFF. Written as DNA, the CDR3 is TGTGCCTGGAGTGGGGACGGGAACACTGAAGCTTTCTTT.

J is TRBJ2-3 and V is TRBV3-1; weak D call: TRBD2 (6 bases). Germline-derived CDR1 and CDR2 are LGHDT and YNNKEL (reference sequence). This CDR3 comprises 17 residues. Trimming stripped 2 bases from V and 4 bases from J, with 19 bases between. In DNA form, the CDR3 reads TGTGCCAGCAGCCAAAGTGCCGGGAGTGGGATCGCAGATACGCAGTATTTT. Translation gives CASSQSAGSGIADTQYF.

This clonotype has a handful of counts. Its ends do not fully match the called genes, so a read error is possible. V is TRBV20-1 and J is TRBJ1-2; maybe TRBD1 (6 bases). The CDR3 totals 17 residues. The germline gives CDR1 DFQATT, CDR2 SNEGSKA (reference sequence). CDR3 loop: CCARSLTWGASNYGYTF. The CDR3 DNA is TGCTGTGCTAGGAGCTTAACATGGGGGGCCTCTAACTATGGCTACACCTTC.

The chain combines TRBV6-1 with TRBJ1-6; the match to TRBD1 covers 10 bases. With V trimmed by 6 bases and J by 13 bases, 12 bases remained unmatched. The CDR3 covers 15 residues. The V gene's germline CDR1 is MNHNS and CDR2 SASEGT. In nucleotides, the CDR3 is TGTGCCAGCAGGTTGACAGGGGGCCCCGTGGATCCCCTCCACTTT. This translates into CASRLTGGPVDPLHF.

The V and J genes are TRBV29-1 and TRBJ2-1; perhaps D is TRBD1 or TRBD2 (6 bases each). The CDR3 length is 14 residues. CDR1 and CDR2 (germline): SQVTM, ANQGSEA. The V and J ends lost 6 bases and 0 bases respectively, with 12 bases between them. CDR3 region: CSVAGTSSYNEQFF. The CDR3 DNA sequence: TGCAGCGTCGCGGGGACAAGCTCCTACAATGAGCAGTTCTTC.

This clonotype has more than one count but fewer than ten. V is TRBV4-1 and J is TRBJ1-1; the D is unclear. The CDR3 extends over 17 amino acids. With 0 bases removed from V and 5 bases from J, the gap between germline ends came to 19 bases. The germline CDR1 and CDR2 sequences are MGHRA and YSYEKL. CDR3 sequence: CASSQDFLPAGRTEAFF. The CDR3 nucleotides read TGCGCCAGCAGCCAAGATTTCCTCCCGGCGGGTAGGACTGAAGCTTTCTTT.

This clonotype was seen a few times. The V and J genes are TRBV9 and TRBJ1-2, with D maybe TRBD1 (6 bases). V lost 4 bases and J 4 bases, leaving 11 bases between the germline ends. The CDR3 spans 13 residues. Germline CDR1 is SGDLS and CDR2 is YYNGEE. CDR3 loop: CASSSTGGYGYTF. DNA of the CDR3: TGTGCCAGCAGCTCGACAGGTGGCTATGGCTACACCTTC.

At least ten counts were recorded for this clonotype. V usage is TRBV5-1 and J usage is TRBJ2-7; 7 bases agree with TRBD2. This CDR3 is built from 16 residues. The V gene's germline CDR1 is SGHRS and CDR2 YFSETQ. The V gene end was trimmed by 0 bases and the J gene end by 2 bases; junction bases not matched to a gene: 8. The CDR3 protein is CASSLAPSGITYEQYF. CDR3 in DNA: TGCGCCAGCAGCTTGGCCCCGAGCGGGATCACCTACGAGCAGTACTTC.

In this sample, this clonotype is medium-sized. The V call is TRBV20-1, the J call TRBJ1-6; 7 positions match TRBD1. The V and J ends lost 5 bases and 7 bases, in that order; junction bases with no gene match: 11. The germline V gene encodes CDR1 DFQATT and CDR2 SNEGSKA (reference sequence). The CDR3 covers 15 residues. The DNA of the CDR3 is TGCAGTGCTGCAGAGTACAGGGGACGGAATTCACCCCTCCACTTT. Translating it yields CSAAEYRGRNSPLHF.

This clonotype was picked up many times. The chain uses TRBV5-1 and TRBJ2-1; D is ambiguous. The CDR3 contains 14 residues. Trimming took off 0 bases at V and 7 bases at J, with 11 bases between the two ends. In germline, CDR1 is SGHRS, CDR2 YFSETQ. CDR3 sequence reads: CASSLDGARNEQFF. In DNA, the CDR3 is TGCGCCAGCAGCTTGGACGGAGCCCGGAATGAGCAGTTCTTC.

CDR3 region: CSAIRPPWANEQFF. CDR3 in DNA: TGCAGTGCTATACGCCCCCCTTGGGCCAATGAGCAGTTCTTC. This chain connects TRBV20-1 to TRBJ2-1; D gene uncertain. The CDR3 is 14 residues long. Trimming removed 4 bases at V and 6 bases at J, with 16 bases between. Germline CDR1 and CDR2: DFQATT and SNEGSKA (reference sequence).

This clonotype was counted many times. CDR3 DNA sequence: TGTGCCAGCAGATTACAGGGTCCTGAAAGTAACAATGAGCAGTTCTTC. Translated: CASRLQGPESNNEQFF. The chain employs TRBV27 and TRBJ2-1, with TRBD1 as a possible D gene (6 bases). The CDR3 extends over 16 amino acids. Trimming took 6 bases from V and 5 from J, leaving 20 bases between them. Germline CDR1 MNHEY, CDR2 SMNVEV (reference sequence).

The rearrangement uses TRBV9 and TRBJ2-7, with 8 bases lining up with TRBD2. This CDR3 contains 15 residues. CDR1 and CDR2 from the germline V gene are SGDLS and YYNGEE. The V and J ends lost 3 bases and 3 bases, in that order; junction bases with no gene match: 8. CDR3 sequence: CASSEASGQGYEQYF. CDR3 DNA sequence: TGTGCCAGCAGCGAGGCTAGCGGGCAGGGCTACGAGCAGTACTTC. The full variable domain, completed using reference TRBV9 and TRBJ2-7, is DSGVTQTPKHLITATGQRVTLRCSPRSGDLSVYWYQQSLDQGLQFLIQYYNGEERAKGNILERFSAQQFPDLHSELNLSSLELGDSALYFCASSEASGQGYEQYFGPGTRLTVT.

CDR3 region: CASTPGTVNTEAFF. CDR3 coding DNA: TGCGCCAGCACCCCCGGGACGGTGAACACTGAAGCTTTCTTT. J is TRBJ1-1 and V is TRBV5-1; possibly TRBD1 for D (5 bases). This CDR3 spans 14 amino acids. The germline V gene encodes CDR1 SGHRS and CDR2 YFSETQ. V lost 6 bases, J lost 0 bases, and 12 bases lay in between.

This clonotype was seen ten or more times. This rearrangement joins TRBV9 to TRBJ2-3; no firm D call. Germline CDR1 SGDLS, CDR2 YYNGEE. V dropped 3 bases and J dropped 0 bases, with 11 bases sitting between them. The CDR3 spans 15 residues. The CDR3 DNA sequence: TGTGCCAGCAGCGAGAGGTTTTCTAGCACAGATACGCAGTATTTT. It yields the protein CASSERFSSTDTQYF.

This clonotype showed up many times. The chain combines TRBV20-1 with TRBJ2-3, with TRBD2 matching 9 bases. The CDR3 is made up of 13 amino acids. Germline V CDR1 and CDR2: DFQATT, SNEGSKA (reference sequence). V shed 7 bases and J 3 bases; nucleotides not matched to a gene: 5. The CDR3 sequence is CSEQAGGTDTQYF. As DNA, the CDR3 is TGCAGTGAACAAGCGGGAGGTACAGATACGCAGTATTTT.

In this sample, this clonotype turned up many times. The chain has TRBV29-1 and TRBJ1-3; maybe TRBD1 (6 bases). The CDR3 covers 13 residues. Looked up from germline, CDR1 is SQVTM and CDR2 is ANQGSEA. The V end was cut by 7 bases, the J end by 8 bases, with 18 bases between. CDR3 DNA: TGCAGCGGGGGGACAAGGGACGGCGACACCATATATTTT. Its protein product is CSGGTRDGDTIYF.

V is TRBV5-6 and J is TRBJ2-7, with unresolved D. The CDR3 is made up of 11 amino acids. CDR1 SGHDT and CDR2 YYEEEE come from the germline V gene. V lost 0 bases to trimming and J lost 12 bases, with 10 bases between them. The CDR3 loop reads CASSLETMWYF. The CDR3 nucleotides read TGTGCCAGCAGCTTGGAGACCATGTGGTACTTC.

This clonotype was recorded many times. V is TRBV12-3 or TRBV12-4 and J is TRBJ1-3; no firm D call. The CDR3 length is 15 residues. With 4 bases removed from V and 0 bases from J, the gap between germline ends came to 10 bases. CDR3 loop: CASSWRRYSGNTIYF. CDR3 sequence (DNA): TGTGCCAGCAGTTGGAGGAGATACTCTGGAAACACCATATATTTT.

The rearrangement joins TRBV24-1 to TRBJ2-3; a possible D gene is TRBD2 (6 bases). V gave up 2 bases and J gave up 2 bases, with 13 bases separating them. The CDR3 has 16 residues. Looked up from germline, CDR1 is KGHDR and CDR2 is SFDVKD. The CDR3 region has the DNA TGTGCCACCAGTGATTCGACTGGAGGGTACACAGATACGCAGTATTTT. Translation gives CATSDSTGGYTDTQYF.

This clonotype showed up many times. V usage is TRBV5-1 and J usage is TRBJ1-1, with D possibly TRBD1 on 5 matching bases. Germline V gene lookup returns CDR1 SGHRS and CDR2 YFSETQ. Deletions cut 0 bases from V and 3 bases from J, with 9 bases between. The CDR3 runs to 14 residues. CDR3 DNA sequence: TGCGCCAGCAGCTTGGACAGGACCTACACTGAAGCTTTCTTT. Translation gives CASSLDRTYTEAFF.

This clonotype was observed a handful of times. V and J are TRBV20-1 and TRBJ1-5; perhaps TRBD1 as D (6 bases). V was shortened by 5 bases and J by 2 bases, with 13 bases between the two germline ends. CDR3 length: 14 residues. The germline V gene has CDR1 DFQATT and CDR2 SNEGSKA (reference sequence). Written as DNA, the CDR3 is TGCAGTGCTTTTAGCAGGGGCGGCAATCAGCCCCAGCATTTT. Its protein is CSAFSRGGNQPQHF.

In nucleotides, the CDR3 is TGTGCCAGCAGTTCACCGGGCCAAGGGGTCGGGGAGCTGTTTTTT. It translates to CASSSPGQGVGELFF. V gene TRBV28 combines with J gene TRBJ2-2; D perhaps matches TRBD1 (5 bases). Trimming pared 4 bases from V and 7 bases from J, leaving 16 bases between. The CDR3 loop spans 15 amino acids. Per germline, CDR1 MDHEN and CDR2 SYDVKM. Full variable domain (missing parts from reference TRBV28 and TRBJ2-2): DVKVTQSSRYLVKRTGEKVFLECVQDMDHENMFWYRQDPGLGLRLIYFSYDVKMKEKGDIPEGYSVSREKKERFSLILESASTNQTSMYLCASSSPGQGVGELFFGEGSRLTVL.

This chain links TRBV12-3 or TRBV12-4 with TRBJ1-2; 7 bases are shared with TRBD1. V was clipped by 4 bases and J by 8 bases; unmatched bases: 4. This CDR3 region has 12 residues. In DNA form, the CDR3 reads TGTGCCAGCAGTTCGGACAGGAGGGGCTACACCTTC. It encodes CASSSDRRGYTF.

There are many counts of this clonotype. This chain connects TRBV10-3 to TRBJ2-7; the match to TRBD1 covers 9 bases. Losses at the gene ends were 3 bases for V and 0 bases for J; bases not matched to a gene: 6. The germline gives CDR1 ENHRY, CDR2 SYGVKD. The CDR3 covers 16 residues. CDR3 nucleotides: TGTGCCATCAGTGAACCGGGACAGGGAGGCTCCTACGAGCAGTACTTC. The encoded protein is CAISEPGQGGSYEQYF.

There are a few counts of this clonotype. The gene calls are TRBV25-1 and TRBJ2-5, with 12 bases matching TRBD2. Germline V gene data show CDR1 as MGHDK and CDR2 as SYGVNS. V gave up 1 base and J gave up 3 bases; unmatched junction bases: 6. CDR3 length: 17 residues. CDR3 DNA: TGTGCCAGCAGTGAATTCCCAGCTAGCGGGAGGGAAGAGACCCAGTACTTC. It codes for CASSEFPASGREETQYF.